Here is one TCR beta chain with its context. What it recognizes is unknown. The source of the sample is a study of molecular identifiers for immune sequencing clone quantification. CDR1 and CDR2 (germline): SEHNR, FQNEAQ (reference sequence). The CDR3 has 11 residues. The V end was cut by 3 bases, the J end by 8 bases, with 5 bases between. Findings and limits, study-wide: Highly expanded clone sizes could be underestimated through barcode sharing by identical TCR molecules. Under 1% of molecules in naive cells, but over 99% of effector molecules, belonged to clones above 20 RNA copies.

TCRdb reprocessed the PCR reads via MiXCR and lists one record per CDR3 protein. This table has approximately 500,000 distinct CDR3 sequences, around 25% appearing once. This chain links TRBV7-9 with TRBJ2-1; D is uncertain. This sequence was found in a human donor in good health. Some libraries in this study had Jurkat cell RNA spiked in. What was sequenced was naive CD8+ T cells from blood, with Jurkat cell RNA spiked in. Subset noted: FACS-sorted CD8+CD4-CCR7+CD45RA+ naive T cells. CDR3 DNA: TGTGCCAGCAGCTTTAGGTATGAGCAGTTCTTC. Protein product: CASSFRYEQFF.